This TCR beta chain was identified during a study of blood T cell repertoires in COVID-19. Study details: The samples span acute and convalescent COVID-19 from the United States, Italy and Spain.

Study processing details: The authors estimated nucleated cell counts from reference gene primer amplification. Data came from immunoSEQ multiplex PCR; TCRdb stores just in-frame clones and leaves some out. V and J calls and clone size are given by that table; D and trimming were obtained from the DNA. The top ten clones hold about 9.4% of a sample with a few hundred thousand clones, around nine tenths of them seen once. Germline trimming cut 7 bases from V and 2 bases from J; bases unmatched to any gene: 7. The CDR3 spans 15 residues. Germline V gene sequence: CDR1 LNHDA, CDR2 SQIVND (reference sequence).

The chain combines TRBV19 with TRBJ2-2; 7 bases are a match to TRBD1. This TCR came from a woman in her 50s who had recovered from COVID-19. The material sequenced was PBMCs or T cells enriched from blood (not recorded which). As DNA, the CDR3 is TGTGCCAGTAATAGGCAGGGGGTCAACACCGGGGAGCTGTTTTTT. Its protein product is CASNRQGVNTGELFF.